This is a list of T cell receptor beta chains from one sample in a study of T cell responses to AZD1222 COVID-19 vaccine. TCRdb's copy holds only in-frame clones and misses some; the assay was immunoSEQ multiplex PCR. The table includes 150,000 to 160,000 clones, roughly 90% detected once. The sample was peripheral blood, taken on day 0 of AZD1222 vaccination. The source of these receptors is an adult in good health. CDR3s include the opening cysteine and the closing phenylalanine or tryptophan. D genes are given only for firm matches. Clone size is shown for a subset of rows, as once, few, many or a class of expanded clone.

>TRBV3-1/TRBV3-2|.|TRBJ2-5|.
CASSHQGRQETQYF
TGTGCCAGCAGCCACCAGGGAAGACAAGAGACCCAGTACTTC
>TRBV5-1|.|TRBJ2-7|.
CASSRTPKPTEYTYEQYF
TGCGCCAGCAGCCGGACGCCCAAACCGACAGAGTACACCTACGAGCAGTACTTC
>TRBV5-1|.|TRBJ2-7|.
CASSPDREDATEEYF
TGCGCCAGCAGTCCTGACAGGGAGGACGCCACTGAGGAGTACTTC
>TRBV9|.|TRBJ2-2|.
CASSGYPNTGELFF
TGTGCCAGCTCAGGGTACCCTAACACCGGGGAGCTGTTTTTT
>TRBV6-2/TRBV6-3|.|TRBJ1-1|.
CASSLFTEAFF
TGTGCCAGCAGCCTCTTTACTGAAGCTTTCTTT
>TRBV24-1|.|TRBJ2-7|TRBD1
CATSDLGPGGEQYF
TGTGCCACCAGTGATTTAGGCCCAGGGGGCGAGCAGTACTTC
>TRBV6-5|few|TRBJ1-3|.
CASKRPPATGNTIYF
TGTGCCAGCAAGCGGCCCCCGGCCACTGGAAACACCATATATTTT
>TRBV19|.|TRBJ2-2|TRBD2
CASSSGRNTGELFF
TGTGCCAGTTCTAGCGGGAGGAACACCGGGGAGCTGTTTTTT
>TRBV5-8|.|TRBJ1-1|.
CASSLAVRGSPEAFF
TGTGCCAGCAGCTTGGCCGTCAGGGGAAGCCCTGAAGCTTTCTTT
>TRBV9|.|TRBJ2-7|.
CASTPEGNWDHEQYF
TGTGCCAGCACCCCCGAGGGGAACTGGGACCACGAGCAGTACTTC
>TRBV27|.|TRBJ1-5|.
CASSLQRSQPQHF
TGTGCCAGCAGTCTACAGAGGTCTCAGCCCCAGCATTTT
>TRBV13|.|TRBJ2-7|.
CASSLFFRGSSYEQYF
TGTGCCAGCAGCTTATTTTTCCGAGGGAGCTCCTACGAGCAGTACTTC
>TRBV10-2|once|TRBJ2-3|.
CASSETSTDTQYF
TGCGCCAGCAGTGAGACTAGCACAGATACGCAGTATTTT
>TRBV7-9|.|TRBJ2-7|.
CASSLEGVAFYEQYF
TGTGCCAGCAGCTTAGAGGGGGTGGCATTTTACGAGCAGTACTTC
>TRBV24-1|.|TRBJ1-4|.
CATLRWRADEKLFF
TGTGCCACCCTTAGGTGGAGGGCGGATGAAAAACTGTTTTTT
>TRBV9|.|TRBJ1-4|.
CASSVGQAYNEKLFF
TGTGCCAGCAGCGTAGGACAGGCCTATAATGAAAAACTGTTTTTT
>TRBV7-3|.|TRBJ2-7|.
CASSLTAGSEQYF
TGTGCCAGCAGCTTAACCGCCGGGAGCGAGCAGTACTTC
>TRBV29-1|.|TRBJ1-1|.
CSVVVQVNTEAFF
TGCAGCGTTGTCGTTCAGGTGAACACTGAAGCTTTCTTT
>TRBV24-1|.|TRBJ1-1|TRBD1
CATKPTGANTEAFF
TGTGCCACCAAACCGACAGGGGCGAACACTGAAGCTTTCTTT
>TRBV5-1|.|TRBJ2-2|TRBD2
CASSLAGGGTGELFF
TGCGCCAGCAGCCTAGCGGGAGGGGGCACCGGGGAGCTGTTTTTT
>TRBV19|.|TRBJ1-3|.
CASSIHVGNTIYF
TGTGCCAGTAGTATTCATGTCGGAAACACCATATATTTT
>TRBV7-8|.|TRBJ1-1|.
CASSGQGNSWNTEAFF
TGTGCCAGCAGCGGGCAGGGGAATTCTTGGAACACTGAAGCTTTCTTT
>TRBV3-1/TRBV3-2|.|TRBJ1-1|TRBD1
CASHGLYNRGRKNTEAFF
TGTGCCAGCCACGGGCTTTATAACAGGGGGCGGAAGAACACTGAAGCTTTCTTT
>TRBV5-1|.|TRBJ1-3|TRBD1
CASSFGTVGGNTIYF
TGCGCCAGCAGCTTCGGGACAGTAGGCGGAAACACCATATATTTT
>TRBV19|.|TRBJ1-2|.
CASMGPPPAYYGYTF
TGTGCCAGTATGGGACCTCCCCCTGCCTACTATGGCTACACCTTC
>TRBV19|.|TRBJ1-5|TRBD1
CASSTLWTGGNQPQHF
TGTGCCAGTAGTACTCTCTGGACAGGGGGCAATCAGCCCCAGCATTTT
>TRBV5-1|.|TRBJ1-5|.
CASSLSGNDQPQHF
TGCGCCAGCAGCTTATCAGGGAATGATCAGCCCCAGCATTTT
>TRBV7-6|few|TRBJ2-5|.
CASSLGFDIQETQYF
TGTGCCAGCAGCTTAGGTTTCGATATCCAAGAGACCCAGTACTTC
>TRBV6-2/TRBV6-3|.|TRBJ1-3|.
CASSFNSISNTIYF
TGTGCCAGCAGTTTTAATTCGATTTCCAACACCATATATTTT
>TRBV5-1|.|TRBJ1-1|.
CASSLDYTEAFF
TGCGCCAGCAGCTTGGATTACACTGAAGCTTTCTTT
>TRBV3-1/TRBV3-2|.|TRBJ2-7|.
CASSFRTAGYEQYF
TGTGCCAGCAGCTTTCGGACGGCTGGCTACGAGCAGTACTTC
>TRBV4-2|.|TRBJ2-2|.
CASSQVGRNTGELFF
TGTGCCAGCAGCCAAGTAGGTAGGAACACCGGGGAGCTGTTTTTT
>TRBV27|.|TRBJ2-7|TRBD1
CASGQGVHEQYF
TGTGCCAGTGGACAGGGGGTCCACGAGCAGTACTTC
>TRBV7-8|few|TRBJ1-5|.
CASSLIRAQPQHF
TGTGCCAGCAGCTTGATCCGGGCTCAGCCCCAGCATTTT
>TRBV29-1|.|TRBJ2-2|.
CSVEGIGELFF
TGCAGCGTTGAAGGTATAGGGGAGCTGTTTTTT
>TRBV25-1|.|TRBJ2-1|TRBD2
CASSELAGVTEQFF
TGTGCCAGCAGTGAACTAGCGGGGGTTACTGAGCAGTTCTTC
>TRBV10-3|.|TRBJ1-2|.
CAISESKVYGYTF
TGTGCCATCAGTGAGTCAAAAGTGTACGGCTACACCTTC
>TRBV7-2|.|TRBJ1-5|.
CASSLGQALGPQHF
TGTGCCAGCAGCTTAGGACAGGCCCTGGGGCCCCAGCATTTT
>TRBV10-3|.|TRBJ2-1|.
CAISGQGGSNEQFF
TGTGCCATCAGTGGACAGGGAGGGAGCAATGAGCAGTTCTTC
>TRBV5-1|.|TRBJ1-3|.
CASSSSLASGNTIYF
TGCGCCAGCAGCTCGAGCCTAGCCTCTGGAAACACCATATATTTT
>TRBV2|.|TRBJ2-5|.
CASSEGVVIQETQYF
TGTGCCAGCAGTGAGGGGGTAGTTATCCAAGAGACCCAGTACTTC
>TRBV11-2|.|TRBJ2-5|.
CASSFPMHKETQYF
TGTGCCAGCAGCTTCCCTATGCATAAGGAGACCCAGTACTTC
>TRBV27|.|TRBJ2-7|TRBD2
CASRVLRERETYEQYF
TGTGCCAGCAGGGTTCTAAGGGAGCGGGAGACCTACGAGCAGTACTTC
>TRBV10-3|.|TRBJ1-6|.
CAIKVEGPINSPLHF
TGTGCCATCAAAGTCGAAGGACCGATTAATTCACCCCTCCACTTT
>TRBV9|.|TRBJ1-2|.
CASSTRGLPYGYTF
TGTGCCAGCAGCACCCGGGGGCTCCCCTATGGCTACACCTTC
>TRBV20-1|.|TRBJ1-2|.
CSASRIGREDGYTF
TGCAGTGCTAGTCGGATAGGCCGTGAGGATGGCTACACCTTC
>TRBV14|few|TRBJ1-2|.
CASSQVKGWAYGYTF
TGTGCCAGCAGCCAAGTAAAGGGTTGGGCCTATGGCTACACCTTC
>TRBV28|.|TRBJ2-5|.
CASSPYRDGETQYF
TGTGCCAGCAGTCCTTACAGGGATGGAGAGACCCAGTACTTC
>TRBV6-5|once|TRBJ2-7|.
CASTTARGAYEQYF
TGTGCCAGCACCACCGCCAGGGGGGCCTACGAGCAGTACTTC
>TRBV27|.|TRBJ1-5|.
CASSPAVAGSNQPQHF
TGTGCCAGCAGTCCGGCGGTGGCAGGTAGCAATCAGCCCCAGCATTTT
>TRBV7-2|.|TRBJ2-1|TRBD2
CASSLGISGRHDEQFF
TGTGCCAGCAGCTTAGGTATTAGCGGGCGCCACGATGAGCAGTTCTTC
>TRBV4-1|.|TRBJ1-1|.
CAGSQDTLWTEAFF
TGCGCCGGCAGCCAAGATACCCTATGGACTGAAGCTTTCTTT
>TRBV5-1|.|TRBJ1-2|.
CASSLDTVTRSGYTF
TGCGCCAGCAGCTTGGATACAGTTACGAGGTCTGGCTACACCTTC